The clone carrying this T cell receptor beta chain was counted a few times. In the source study's methods: Estimation of nucleated cell counts was performed using reference gene primer amplification. The assay was immunoSEQ multiplex PCR, and TCRdb's table has in-frame clones only and misses some. V and J calls plus clone size are reproduced from that table; the DNA served to infer D and trimming. Of around 110,000 clones detected, 90% appear once; the ten largest clones hold roughly 1.9%. Between the trimmed V and J ends, which lost 3 bases and 7 bases, there was a span of 13 bases. The CDR3 sequence is 15 residues long. CDR1 is KGHSH, CDR2 LQKENI, per germline. The data were taken from a study of blood T cell repertoires in COVID-19. Study as a whole: Acute-phase and convalescent COVID-19 samples originated in the United States, Italy and Spain. PBMCs, B-cell-depleted T cells, or T cells were the source of the cDNA or gDNA that made up the material.

The gene calls are TRBV18 and TRBJ1-6, with D possibly matching TRBD1 (6 bases). This sequence was found in a human donor with active COVID-19. The donor label of this sample is uncertain. Sequenced material: peripheral blood. The CDR3 DNA reads TGTGCCAGCTCACCGGGGGCAGGGCGCAATTCACCCCTCCACTTT. It is translated as CASSPGAGRNSPLHF.